This T cell receptor (beta chain) came from a study of blood T cell repertoires in COVID-19. V gave up 4 bases and J gave up 2 bases, with 14 bases separating them. This CDR3 is built from 15 residues. The germline V gene encodes CDR1 SGHTA and CDR2 FQGNSA. The method was immunoSEQ multiplex PCR; TCRdb's version includes in-frame clones alone and lacks a portion of them. The sample consists of roughly 320,000 clones, 85% to 95% of them appearing once. The material sequenced was PBMCs or T cells enriched from blood (not recorded which). The TCR sequence derives from a woman aged 25 to 45 who had been exposed to COVID-19. The chain links TRBV7-2 to TRBJ1-2; a possible D gene is TRBD1 (6 bases). The CDR3: CASSSRQAGNYGYTF. As DNA, the CDR3 is TGTGCCAGCAGCTCCCGACAGGCCGGCAACTATGGCTACACCTTC.